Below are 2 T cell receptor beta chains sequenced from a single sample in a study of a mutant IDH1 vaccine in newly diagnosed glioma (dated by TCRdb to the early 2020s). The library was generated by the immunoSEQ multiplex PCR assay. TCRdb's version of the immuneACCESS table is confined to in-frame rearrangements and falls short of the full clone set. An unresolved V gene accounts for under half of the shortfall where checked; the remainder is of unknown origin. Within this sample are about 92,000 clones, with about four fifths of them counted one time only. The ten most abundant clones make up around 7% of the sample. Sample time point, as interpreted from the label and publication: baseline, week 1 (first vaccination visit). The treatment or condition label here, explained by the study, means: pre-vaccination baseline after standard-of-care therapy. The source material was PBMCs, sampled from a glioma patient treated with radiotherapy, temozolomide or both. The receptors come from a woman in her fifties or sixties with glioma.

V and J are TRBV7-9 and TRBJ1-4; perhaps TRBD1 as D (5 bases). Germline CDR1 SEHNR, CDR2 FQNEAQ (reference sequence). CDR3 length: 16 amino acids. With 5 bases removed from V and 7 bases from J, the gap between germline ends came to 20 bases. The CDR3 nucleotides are TGTGCCAGCAGCCGGATTGGCACCGGGACCTCTGAAAAACTGTTTTTT. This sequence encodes CASSRIGTGTSEKLFF. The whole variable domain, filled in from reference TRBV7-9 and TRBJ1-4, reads DTGVSQNPRHKITKRGQNVTFRCDPISEHNRLYWYRQTLGQGPEFLTYFQNEAQLEKSRLLSDRFSAERPKGSFSTLEIQRTEQGDSAMYLCASSRIGTGTSEKLFFGSGTQLSVL.

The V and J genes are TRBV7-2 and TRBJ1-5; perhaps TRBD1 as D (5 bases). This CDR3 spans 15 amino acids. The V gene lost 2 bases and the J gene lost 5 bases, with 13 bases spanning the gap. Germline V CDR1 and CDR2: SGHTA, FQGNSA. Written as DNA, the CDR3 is TGTGCCAGCAGCTTACTCCCAGGGCGGGATCAGCCCCAGCATTTT. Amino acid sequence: CASSLLPGRDQPQHF.